This TCR beta chain was observed in a study of OX40 agonist ivuxolimab in advanced cancers. The wider study: Earlier treatment with anti-PD-1, anti-PD-L1 or anti-CTLA-4 was permitted, and under 50% had received some.

Produced via immunoSEQ multiplex PCR; TCRdb's table is partial and in-frame only. The sample consists of around 38,000 clones, 92% of them appearing once. This CDR3 contains 11 residues. Germline assignment: CDR1 MNHNS and CDR2 SASEGT. The germline V and J ends were trimmed by 6 bases and 5 bases, with 7 bases remaining between them. The receptor comes from an adult with an advanced solid tumor such as melanoma, head and neck, liver or kidney cancer. The sequencing here drew on CD4+ or CD8+ T cells sorted from blood, taken in a trial of the OX40 agonist ivuxolimab. This chain uses TRBV6-1 with TRBJ1-2; D unresolved. CDR3 in DNA: TGTGCCAGCAGAACAGAGTATGGCTACACCTTC. Its protein product is CASRTEYGYTF.